This T cell receptor beta chain was sequenced during a study of long-term antiretroviral therapy in people with HIV. Whole-study results and caveats: Against controls, HIV repertoires showed narrower ranges of CDR3 length. Even long-term ART left TRB diversity below transplant donor controls, despite gains. Dominating the repertoire at all time points were the clones that expanded before ART. Blood obtained between the mid-2000s and the late 2010s may reflect older ART regimens.

For this clone: The target antigen is unknown.

J was trimmed by 2 bases and V by 4 bases; bases with no gene match: 5. This CDR3 is built from 14 residues. CDR1 and CDR2 from the germline V gene are MNHEY and SMNVEV (reference sequence). Runs used v3.0 of the immunoSEQ assay and were done at survey level. Libraries were prepared by immunoSEQ multiplex PCR; TCRdb keeps only in-frame clonotypes and omits some of them. The data hold tens of thousands of clones, with roughly three quarters observed a single time. This rearrangement joins TRBV27 to TRBJ2-7; 7 positions match TRBD1. The sample here was unsorted PBMCs, taken 1.1 years before starting antiretroviral therapy. This TCR came from a middle-aged woman with HIV. The CDR3 here is CASSYRGRAYEQYF. The CDR3 DNA follows: TGTGCCAGCAGTTACAGGGGTCGGGCCTACGAGCAGTACTTC.